Below are 20 T cell receptor beta chains sequenced from a single sample in a study of blood T cell repertoires in COVID-19. Measured with immunoSEQ multiplex PCR; TCRdb has only the in-frame clones, and not every one. The sample shows 290,000 or so clones, roughly nine tenths of them seen only once. Sequencing input: PBMCs or T cells enriched from blood (not recorded which). Source of these receptors: a woman under 30 who had recovered from COVID-19.

This chain joins TRBV2 and TRBJ2-1, with D maybe TRBD2 (6 bases). V dropped 7 bases and J dropped 10 bases, with 20 bases sitting between them. In germline, CDR1 is SNHLY, CDR2 FYNNEI. CDR3 length: 14 residues. This CDR3 reads CASTPEGGRGEQFF. In DNA, the CDR3 is TGTGCCAGCACTCCGGAGGGAGGCCGGGGGGAGCAGTTCTTC.

The rearrangement joins TRBV3-1 (or the pseudogene TRBV3-2) to TRBJ2-5; a weak D match, TRBD1 (7 bases). The CDR3 runs 15 residues. In germline, CDR1 is LGHDT, CDR2 YNNKEL (reference sequence). The ends were cut back, 3 bases at V and 1 base at J, with 12 bases in the middle. In nucleotides, the CDR3 is TGTGCCAGCAGCCACCAGGGGGGAGGCCAAGAGACCCAGTACTTC. It specifies CASSHQGGGQETQYF.

This chain links TRBV2 with TRBJ2-5; 8 bases map to TRBD2. This CDR3 has 21 residues. Trimming at V came to 2 bases and at J to 1 base, leaving 21 bases not matched to a gene. Germline V lookup: CDR1 SNHLY, CDR2 FYNNEI. The CDR3 here is CASSEIRRFWFSGVVQETQYF. The CDR3 DNA reads as TGTGCCAGCAGTGAAATCAGGCGGTTTTGGTTTAGCGGGGTGGTCCAAGAGACCCAGTACTTC.

The gene calls are TRBV25-1 and TRBJ2-2; D gene unclear. The V and J ends lost 0 bases and 4 bases respectively, with 3 bases between them. This CDR3 has 13 amino acids. Germline CDR1 is MGHDK and CDR2 is SYGVNS. The CDR3 loop reads CASSEYFTGELFF. The CDR3 DNA follows: TGTGCCAGCAGTGAATACTTCACCGGGGAGCTGTTTTTT.

V is TRBV29-1 and J is TRBJ1-1; 9 positions agree with TRBD1. In germline, CDR1 is SQVTM, CDR2 ANQGSEA. The CDR3 runs 12 residues. V trimming: 7 bases; J trimming: 9 bases; junction bases outside the gene matches: 9. The DNA for the CDR3 is TGCAGCGGCGTCCCGGGACAGGGACAAGCTTTCTTT. Its protein is CSGVPGQGQAFF.

J is TRBJ1-3 and V is TRBV27; tentative D call: TRBD1 (6 bases). Per germline, CDR1 MNHEY and CDR2 SMNVEV (reference sequence). Trimming removed 7 bases from V and 0 bases from J, with 13 bases in between. CDR3 length equals 15 residues. This chain's CDR3 is CASKPQGNSGNTIYF. The CDR3 region has the DNA TGTGCCAGCAAACCACAGGGCAACTCTGGAAACACCATATATTTT.

The CDR3 bases are TGTGCCAGTAGTAGGGTCCCCGGGGGGGGGAACACTGAAGCTTTCTTT. The encoded protein is CASSRVPGGGNTEAFF. J is TRBJ1-1 and V is TRBV19; D is possibly TRBD1 (5 bases). This CDR3 contains 16 residues. V was shortened by 4 bases and J by 1 base, with 16 bases between the two germline ends. CDR1 and CDR2 (germline): LNHDA, SQIVND (reference sequence).

Note on this clone: Other DNA sequences in this specimen translate into the identical CDR3. The V call is TRBV20-1, the J call TRBJ1-2; the D gene is possibly TRBD1 (5 bases). CDR3 length: 11 residues. V was trimmed by 5 bases and J by 6 bases, leaving 10 bases between them. Germline V lookup: CDR1 DFQATT, CDR2 SNEGSKA (reference sequence). Here the CDR3 reads CSASGGDGYTF. The DNA of the CDR3 is TGCAGTGCTTCCGGAGGGGATGGCTACACCTTC.

The gene calls are TRBV7-8 and TRBJ2-3; TRBD1 agrees at 8 bases. This CDR3 contains 15 residues. The V gene end was trimmed by 1 base and the J gene end by 2 bases; junction bases not matched to a gene: 2. Germline V gene data show CDR1 as SGHVS and CDR2 as FQNEAQ. This CDR3 reads CASSLGTGYTDTQYF. CDR3 sequence (DNA): TGTGCCAGCAGCTTAGGGACAGGGTACACAGATACGCAGTATTTT.

The V gene is TRBV30, the J gene TRBJ1-4; D gene unclear. CDR3 length equals 12 residues. The germline gives CDR1 GTSNPN, CDR2 SVGIG (reference sequence). V lost 3 bases to trimming and J lost 5 bases, with 7 bases between them. In nucleotides, the CDR3 is TGTGCCTGGAGCCTTCAGAATGAAAAACTGTTTTTT. It encodes CAWSLQNEKLFF.

V and J are TRBV5-4 and TRBJ1-2; TRBD1 matches 7 bases. CDR1 is SGHNT and CDR2 is YYREEE in the germline V gene (reference sequence). The junction had 0 bases not matched to a gene; V was cut back by 0 bases and J by 4 bases. The CDR3 has 13 residues. In DNA, the CDR3 is TGTGCCAGCAGCTTGGACAGGGGCTATGGCTACACCTTC. Translating gives CASSLDRGYGYTF.

The CDR3 spells CASRDRELSGANVLTF. CDR3 nucleotide sequence: TGTGCCAGCCGGGACAGGGAACTCTCTGGGGCCAACGTCCTGACTTTC. V is TRBV5-5 and J is TRBJ2-6; the match to TRBD1 covers 9 bases. With 7 bases clipped from V and 0 bases from J, the junction kept 5 bases outside the gene matches. Germline CDR1 reads SGHKS; CDR2 reads YYEKEE (reference sequence). The CDR3 runs to 16 residues.

This chain joins TRBV2 and TRBJ1-5, with a tentative D call TRBD1 (6 bases). The CDR3 runs 13 residues. Germline V gene data show CDR1 as SNHLY and CDR2 as FYNNEI. V lost 4 bases to trimming and J lost 7 bases, with 11 bases between them. CDR3 coding DNA: TGTGCCAGCAGTGCCACAGGGCGACAGCCCCAGCATTTT. It yields the protein CASSATGRQPQHF.

The genes are TRBV21-1 and TRBJ2-7; the table's D gene call, TRBD2, was not cross checked with the DNA. TRBV21-1 is shown as a pseudogene. This CDR3 is 15 amino acids long. The CDR3 sequence: CASSKASGRSYEQYF. The CDR3 DNA reads TGTGCCAGCAGCAAAGCTAGCGGGAGATCTTACGAGCAGTACTTC.

This chain links TRBV7-2 with TRBJ1-3; no reliable D call. This CDR3 is built from 14 residues. The germline V gene has CDR1 SGHTA and CDR2 FQGNSA. V was shortened by 1 base and J by 2 bases, with 6 bases between the two germline ends. The CDR3 reads CASSLVQTGNTIYF. CDR3 DNA: TGTGCCAGCAGCTTAGTACAGACTGGAAACACCATATATTTT.

This sequence joins TRBV6-5 and TRBJ2-3; 7 bases are shared with TRBD1. There are 16 residues in the CDR3. Trimming took 0 bases from V and 0 from J; bases not matched to a gene: 3. Looked up from germline, CDR1 is MNHEY and CDR2 is SVGAGI. In DNA, the CDR3 is TGTGCCAGCAGTTACTCGGACAGGCTTAGCACAGATACGCAGTATTTT. It yields the protein CASSYSDRLSTDTQYF.

V gene TRBV15 combines with J gene TRBJ1-3, with 8 bases that match TRBD1. V trimming: 10 bases; J trimming: 0 bases; junction bases outside the gene matches: 5. The CDR3 runs 14 residues. The V gene's germline CDR1 is LNHNV and CDR2 YYDKDF (reference sequence). CDR3 amino acids: CAIGQGHSGNTIYF. In DNA form, the CDR3 reads TGTGCCATTGGACAGGGCCACTCTGGAAACACCATATATTTT.

The V gene is TRBV12-3 or TRBV12-4, the J gene TRBJ1-1; 7 positions match TRBD1. Trimming removed 6 bases from V and 5 bases from J; junction bases left unmatched: 6. The CDR3 has 13 residues. The CDR3 is CASSPRQGTEAFF. The CDR3 DNA reads as TGTGCCAGCAGCCCTAGACAGGGAACTGAAGCTTTCTTT.

The V call is TRBV5-6, the J call TRBJ1-2, with D maybe TRBD1 (6 bases). Looked up from germline, CDR1 is SGHDT and CDR2 is YYEEEE. The CDR3 is 14 amino acids. V was clipped by 4 bases and J by 4 bases, with 14 bases between them. The CDR3: CASSQQGTSYGYTF. The CDR3 region has the DNA TGTGCCAGCAGCCAACAGGGAACCAGCTATGGCTACACCTTC. Complete variable domain (other parts from reference TRBV5-6 and TRBJ1-2): DAGVTQSPTHLIKTRGQQVTLRCSPKSGHDTVSWYQQALGQGPQFIFQYYEEEERQRGNFPDRFSGHQFPNYSSELNVNALLLGDSALYLCASSQQGTSYGYTFGSGTRLTVV.

The chain joins TRBV7-3 to TRBJ1-1; 7 bases are shared with TRBD1. Germline V gives CDR1 SGHTA, CDR2 FQGTGA. There are 13 residues in the CDR3. The ends lost 2 bases at V and 8 bases at J; junction bases unmatched: 5. CDR3 in DNA: TGTGCCAGCAGCTTAGCCGAGGACAGGGAAGCTTTCTTT. Its protein is CASSLAEDREAFF. Looking up the rest from reference TRBV7-3 and TRBJ1-1 gives the full variable domain: GAGVSQTPSNKVTEKGKYVELRCDPISGHTALYWYRQSLGQGPEFLIYFQGTGAADDSGLPNDRFFAVRPEGSVSTLKIQRTERGDSAVYLCASSLAEDREAFFGQGTRLTVV.